Sequencing of this T cell receptor (beta chain) was carried out in a study of blood T cells in healthy people across ages (dated by TCRdb to the mid-2010s). Concerning the study at large: In model experiments, template switching captured roughly one uniquely barcoded TCR beta cDNA molecule for every two T cells. Using deep sequencing normalized with unique cDNA molecular identifiers, the study measured how TCR beta repertoire diversity changes with age. The donors were split into four age groups: young (average 16 years), middle-aged (39), aged (over 55) and long-lived (roughly 86). To avoid experimental bias, donors of different ages were distributed randomly across sequencing lanes. For two donors (one aged 18 to 29 and one aged 80 or older), the study analyzed two additional independent replicas of 1 million unique cDNA reads from the same blood draw.

Library construction relied on 5' RACE. For sequencing, an Illumina HiSeq 2500 was employed. The second PCR ran for about 6 to 12 cycles and used a J-beta primer mix along with a sample-barcoded 5' primer. A unique molecular identifier was introduced onto each TCR beta cDNA molecule by a template-switch 5' adaptor carrying 12 random nucleotides. At least 2.5 million CDR3-containing paired-end reads were obtained from each sample. First-strand cDNA synthesis was performed from all RNA using the Mint cDNA synthesis kit, with priming by a TRBC-specific oligonucleotide. All cDNA was treated with uracil-DNA glycosylase and then went through a first 18-cycle PCR with the universal primers M1SS and BC2_uni_R. Turning to the authors' computational methods: Normalization of each sample was performed by random selection of 1 million high-quality reads, each carrying a distinct molecular identifier. Reads sharing molecular identifiers were discarded rather than binned into consensus sequences. MiTCR, run with a Q25 quality threshold and the strictest error-elimination algorithm, handled CDR3 identification, clonotype clustering and error correction. A nonparametric unseen species model with Euler transformation was used to estimate a lower bound on total TCR beta diversity. The public reads were run again by TCRdb, first through fastp at Q25 and then through MiXCR, and only productive beta chains were kept. Every entry covers one CDR3 protein and lists the most common genes and DNA from its rows. The V and J calls were determined by TCRdb, not by the authors. This sample is represented by approximately 800,000 distinct CDR3 sequences; 55% to 75% of them were singletons. In total, the top ten clones hold 20% to 25% of the sample.

This clonotype was picked up a small number of times. Its antigen is still unknown. No base qualities exist here, and no much larger clone lies one base off it. Measured from the cysteine to the phenylalanine, the CDR3 is 16 residues long. Kept here is only the CDR3 DNA, which spans 48 bases and is read in frame from base 1. Donors were 40 or so systemically healthy Caucasian individuals from Russia aged roughly 6 to 90 years. Each donor gave roughly 9 milliliters of peripheral blood, drawn into EDTA-treated Vacutainer tubes. Ficoll-Paque density-gradient centrifugation was used to isolate PBMCs, with at least 7 million per sample. Total RNA was extracted from PBMCs with Trizol reagent, with at least 6 micrograms obtained per sample. The percentages of naive CD45RAhigh/CD27high T cells were determined by flow cytometry on a PBMC aliquot from every donor. The full study reports these points: Compared with the aged group, the long-lived group had more naive CD4+ T cells, fewer expanded clones and increased TCR diversity, a pattern suggesting age selection. Because the CMV infection status of the donors was unknown, age-related changes in expanded clonotypes may potentially have been confounded. A strong correlation was found between observed TCR beta diversity and the percentage of naive T cells measured by flow cytometry. As age increased, observed TCR beta diversity per million T cells dropped in a roughly linear way, and a significant reduction was already evident by age 40. Estimates of total diversity based on one million sequenced T cells were considered lower bounds and underestimates. Since profiling was done on bulk unsorted PBMCs, naive and antigen-experienced compartments could not be conclusively compared.

The chain couples TRBV21-1 to TRBJ1-1; TRBD1, the D gene given by the table, was not confirmed from the DNA. TRBV21-1 is a listed pseudogene. Sequencing input: blood. The TCR sequence derives from a man aged 25 to 40 in good health. In nucleotides, the sequence is TGTGCCAGCAGGATCAGGAGGGGGGACATGAACACTGAAGCTTTCTTT. This sequence encodes CASRIRRGDMNTEAFF.